Listed below are T cell receptor beta chains from one sample, sequenced in a study of chemoradiotherapy in HPV16-positive cancers. Here immunoSEQ multiplex PCR was the method, and the copy in TCRdb shows in-frame clones only, minus some. The sample has 12,000 to 15,000 clones; roughly 93% are singletons. The sequencing here drew on blood, taken from a patient who underwent chemoradiotherapy. These receptor sequences come from a human donor with HPV-associated anogenital cancer. Both conserved end residues are part of each CDR3.

TRBJ2-5 TRBV7-9 CASSWGGEETQYF
TRBJ1-2 TRBV19 CASSSNTGVYGYTF
TRBJ1-4 TRBV5-1 CASSGDTRGGKLFF
TRBJ1-1 TRBV21-1 CASSKAGF
TRBJ2-7 TRBV7-8 CASSLEGAIAYEQYF
TRBJ1-1 TRBV2 CASSGQGGNTEAFF
TRBJ2-1 TRBV5-4 CASSSRQNNEQFF
TRBJ2-5 TRBV2 CASSIPRTIQETQYF
TRBJ2-1 TRBV5-1 CASSTAGSGVNEQFF
TRBJ1-5 TRBV19 CASSTRYNRGVSNQPQHF
TRBJ2-3 TRBV5-1 CASSLTSGTSTDTQYF
TRBJ1-6 TRBV15 CATRKGNSPLHF
TRBJ2-1 TRBV11-2 CASSTTGANEQFF
TRBJ1-1 TRBV7-8 CASSLLDRGGTEAFF
TRBJ1-1 TRBV12-5 CASGPPGGPRFGF
TRBJ1-2 TRBV6-1 CASSEVGGPGSYGYTF
TRBJ1-1 TRBV19 CASRDRRNTEAFF
TRBJ2-2 TRBV7-8 CASSLGTEETGELFF
TRBJ2-7 TRBV6-6 CASSYDTHSYEQYF
TRBJ2-1 TRBV19 CASKAVNEQFF
TRBJ2-1 TRBV7-9 CASSPRDRDLNEQFF
TRBJ2-2 TRBV7-9 CASSRGDTDTGELFF
TRBJ1-1 TRBV19 CASTDLDTRNTEAFF
TRBJ1-4 TRBV18 CASSPRTRVEKLFF
TRBJ1-2 TRBV15 CATREKRQQNYGYTF
TRBJ2-1 TRBV5-1 CASSLEGRRAWINEQFF
TRBJ1-5 TRBV30 CAWSVQGSQPQHF
TRBJ2-7 TRBV19 CASRAGSDGAYEQYF
TRBJ1-4 TRBV18 CASSPRGEKLFF
TRBJ2-5 TRBV18 CASSPGQGAAETQYF
TRBJ2-1 TRBV11-2 CASSPPGTSFNEQFF
TRBJ1-3 TRBV4-1 CASSHLGQSKGGNTIYF
TRBJ2-5 TRBV7-6 CASSPLTVRGRETQYF
TRBJ1-4 TRBV7-9 CASSDGLPNEKLFF
TRBJ2-1 TRBV7-9 CASSFKLVGTYNEQFF